This T cell receptor (beta chain) stems from a study of T cells in Graves' hyperthyroidism and ophthalmopathy. Whole-study results and caveats: Through a model of 13 V-J features, ophthalmopathy was separated from stable hyperthyroidism.

RNA transcripts provided the source from which TCR beta CDR3 regions were amplified. Researchers ran a first-round RT-PCR on the TCR CDR3 using the HTBI primer set. Each CDR3 protein gets one entry after TCRdb re-called the multiplex PCR reads with MiXCR. The sample lists about 300,000 distinct CDR3 sequences, about 19% seen once, with roughly 39% in the top ten. Subjects with ophthalmopathy showed a Clinical Activity Score no lower than 3, a NOSPECS grade no lower than 4, and a duration shorter than 3 months. Uncontrolled infection, other autoimmune disease, pregnancy or lactation disqualified patients from enrolment. Used for diagnoses were clinical symptoms, serum thyroxine and TRAb, thyroid ultrasound and orbital computed tomography. A remark on this clonotype: Its antigen is still unknown. Sequence at one end of the junction differs from germline and may be a read error.

In germline, CDR1 is MGHDK, CDR2 SYGVNS. The CDR3 is made up of 15 amino acids. The specimen sequenced was blood. This sequence originates from a man aged 45-65 years with Graves' ophthalmopathy. This chain links TRBV25-1 with TRBJ2-2; TRBD1 agrees at 7 bases. This CDR3 reads CASSEFRPGTAIMFF. CDR3 nucleotides: TGTGCCAGCAGCGAATTTCGTCCCGGGACAGCCATTATGTTTTTT.